These 24 T cell receptor beta chains were sequenced from one sample in a study of shared clonotypes between healthy human individuals. TCRdb's table, derived via immunoSEQ multiplex PCR, lists solely in-frame clones and lacks some. Seen here are roughly 2,500,000 clones, roughly 93% observed once, and the top ten hold 0.35% to 0.45%. Sequencing used naive CD4+ T cells from PBMCs. Described subset: CD45RA+ positively selected. These receptors all come from a man in his late teens or twenties in good health. Some clones in this sample may be carry-over from other donors' samples.

The chain uses TRBV28 and TRBJ2-7, with TRBD2 matching over 10 bases. The CDR3 loop spans 15 amino acids. The J segment lost 2 bases and the V segment lost 3 bases, leaving 4 bases of the junction unmatched. Germline lookup yields CDR1 MDHEN and CDR2 SYDVKM. CDR3 amino acids: CASSLGLAGAYEQYF. Written as DNA, the CDR3 is TGTGCCAGCAGTTTGGGGCTAGCGGGAGCCTACGAGCAGTACTTC.

The chain combines TRBV29-1 with TRBJ2-7; maybe TRBD2 (5 bases). The CDR3 length is 14 residues. Trimming took 7 bases from V and 2 from J, leaving 18 bases between them. Per the germline V gene, CDR1 is SQVTM and CDR2 is ANQGSEA. CDR3 nucleotide sequence: TGCAGCGCGAAAGGCCGGGGTTCCACCTACGAGCAGTACTTC. Translated, it gives CSAKGRGSTYEQYF.

The chain carries TRBV19 and TRBJ2-3, with TRBD2 matching 12 bases. V was pared by 6 bases and J by 11 bases, with 21 bases of the junction left unmatched. This CDR3 spans 18 amino acids. Germline V gene lookup returns CDR1 LNHDA and CDR2 SQIVND (reference sequence). CDR3 loop: CASSRRATLAGGPLGQYF. The CDR3 DNA follows: TGTGCCAGTAGCCGGAGAGCTACGCTAGCGGGAGGGCCTCTCGGGCAGTATTTT.

The gene calls are TRBV2 and TRBJ2-7; the D gene is possibly TRBD2 (6 bases). Trimming stripped 4 bases from V and 4 bases from J, with 11 bases between. This CDR3 spans 13 amino acids. Germline lookup yields CDR1 SNHLY and CDR2 FYNNEI. Here the CDR3 reads CASSAGEVYEQYF. CDR3 nucleotide sequence: TGTGCCAGCAGTGCGGGAGAGGTATACGAGCAGTACTTC.

The chain has TRBV5-6 and TRBJ2-1; TRBD1 matches 8 bases. The CDR3 spans 14 residues. The J segment lost 7 bases and the V segment lost 1 base, leaving 4 bases of the junction unmatched. Germline V gene sequence: CDR1 SGHDT, CDR2 YYEEEE. This CDR3 reads CASSLSGGGNEQFF. The CDR3 bases are TGTGCCAGCAGCTTGTCAGGGGGCGGGAATGAGCAGTTCTTC.

This sequence joins TRBV9 and TRBJ2-3; D gene unclear. Germline V lookup: CDR1 SGDLS, CDR2 YYNGEE. V lost 3 bases and J 6 bases, leaving 11 bases between the germline ends. This CDR3 has 13 residues. CDR3 sequence (DNA): TGTGCCAGCAGCGGGACCAGAGCGGATACGCAGTATTTT. Protein product: CASSGTRADTQYF.

The chain has TRBV28 and TRBJ1-5, with D uncertain. This CDR3 spans 15 amino acids. Looked up from germline, CDR1 is MDHEN and CDR2 is SYDVKM. Trimming removed 5 bases from V and 3 bases from J, with 14 bases in between. The CDR3 reads CASSRDTSYNQPQHF. CDR3 bases: TGTGCCAGCAGTCGAGACACCAGTTACAATCAGCCCCAGCATTTT.

In nucleotides, the CDR3 is TGCGCCAGCAGCCAAACCGCCCACACAGATACGCAGTATTTT. This sequence encodes CASSQTAHTDTQYF. The V gene is TRBV4-1, the J gene TRBJ2-3, with D hard to call. CDR1 is MGHRA, CDR2 YSYEKL, per germline. With 2 bases removed from V and 2 bases from J, the gap between germline ends came to 8 bases. CDR3 length equals 14 residues.

A word on this clone: Other DNA sequences in the sample encode the same CDR3. Here the CDR3 reads CASSLASGSETQYF. CDR3 sequence (DNA): TGTGCCAGCAGCTTAGCTAGCGGGAGTGAGACCCAGTACTTC. This sequence joins TRBV7-3 and TRBJ2-5, with TRBD2 identical over 10 bases. Germline CDR1 and CDR2: SGHTA and FQGTGA. CDR3 size: 14 residues. The J segment lost 5 bases and the V segment lost 2 bases, leaving 2 bases of the junction unmatched.

Concerning this clone itself: This CDR3 is also generated by other DNA sequences in the sample. The chain employs TRBV4-2 and TRBJ1-2, with D perhaps TRBD1 (6 bases). Per germline, CDR1 LGHNA and CDR2 YNFKEQ. The germline V and J ends were trimmed by 3 bases and 4 bases, with 6 bases remaining between them. The CDR3 has 12 amino acids. The CDR3 DNA is TGTGCCAGCAGCCAGGGGGCCTATGGCTACACCTTC. Translated, it gives CASSQGAYGYTF.

This rearrangement joins TRBV9 to TRBJ2-2; D remains unclear. The CDR3 is 14 residues long. The germline CDR1 and CDR2 sequences are SGDLS and YYNGEE. The V end was cut by 6 bases, the J end by 6 bases, with 15 bases between. CDR3 DNA: TGTGCCAGCACCCGGGCTGTAGGGCCCGGGGAGCTGTTTTTT. Protein sequence: CASTRAVGPGELFF.

The chain is built from TRBV5-1 and TRBJ2-3; TRBD2 matches 14 bases. Germline V gene sequence: CDR1 SGHRS, CDR2 YFSETQ. The V segment lost 5 bases and the J segment 4 bases; nucleotides outside the gene matches: 18. This CDR3 has 20 residues. For the CDR3, the DNA is TGCGCCAGCAGGGCAACCCCCGGGACTAGCGGGAGATTTGCCCCAGATACGCAGTATTTT. Amino acids: CASRATPGTSGRFAPDTQYF. Based on the CDR3 plus reference TRBV5-1 and TRBJ2-3, the full variable domain is KAGVTQTPRYLIKTRGQQVTLSCSPISGHRSVSWYQQTPGQGLQFLFEYFSETQRNKGNFPGRFSGRQFSNSRSEMNVSTLELGDSALYLCASRATPGTSGRFAPDTQYFGPGTRLTVL.

The chain couples TRBV7-2 to TRBJ1-1, with 11 positions matching TRBD1. V lost 4 bases and J lost 6; bases outside the gene matches: 4. The CDR3 consists of 14 residues. Germline CDR1 reads SGHTA; CDR2 reads FQGNSA. The CDR3 coding sequence is TGTGCCAGCAGCTCAAGGACAGGGGGCCCTGAAGCTTTCTTT. Encoded protein: CASSSRTGGPEAFF. The full variable domain, rest sourced from reference TRBV7-2 and TRBJ1-1, is GAGVSQSPSNKVTEKGKDVELRCDPISGHTALYWYRQSLGQGLEFLIYFQGNSAPDKSGLPSDRFSAERTGGSVSTLTIQRTQQEDSAVYLCASSSRTGGPEAFFGQGTRLTVV.

About this clone itself: The sample has other DNA sequences that encode this CDR3 too. This chain uses TRBV30 with TRBJ1-1; D not certain. The germline V and J ends were trimmed by 0 bases and 2 bases, with 7 bases remaining between them. This CDR3 is built from 13 residues. Germline CDR1 and CDR2: GTSNPN and SVGIG (reference sequence). The CDR3 loop is CAWSVMGNTEAFF. The CDR3 region has the DNA TGTGCCTGGAGTGTAATGGGAAACACTGAAGCTTTCTTT.

This sequence joins TRBV9 and TRBJ2-7; 11 bases are shared with TRBD1. Germline V lookup: CDR1 SGDLS, CDR2 YYNGEE. Trimming removed 3 bases from V and 6 bases from J; junction bases left unmatched: 8. The CDR3 consists of 15 residues. The CDR3 nucleotides are TGTGCCAGCAGCGCCCAAGGACAGGGGGCGCGCGAGCAGTACTTC. It encodes CASSAQGQGAREQYF.

This clone was picked up one time. This sequence joins TRBV11-1 and TRBJ2-1; D uncertain. Trimming removed 0 bases from V and 0 bases from J, with 9 bases in between. The CDR3 is made up of 16 amino acids. Per the germline V gene, CDR1 is SGHAT and CDR2 is FQDESV (reference sequence). The CDR3 nucleotides are TGTGCCAGCAGCTTAGCGGCTACGAGCTCCTACAATGAGCAGTTCTTC. Translating it yields CASSLAATSSYNEQFF.

This rearrangement joins TRBV6-5 to TRBJ2-3; 11 bases match TRBD2. The germline V gene has CDR1 MNHEY and CDR2 SVGAGI. V lost 6 bases, J lost 5 bases, and 7 bases stayed unmatched. The CDR3 consists of 15 residues. The CDR3 sequence: CASRVAGGPIDTQYF. The CDR3, as DNA: TGTGCCAGCAGAGTAGCGGGAGGGCCAATAGATACGCAGTATTTT.

Concerning this clone itself: This sample includes further DNA sequences coding for the same CDR3. The chain uses TRBV30 and TRBJ2-3; no reliable D call. The V end lost 0 bases, the J end lost 5 bases, and 3 bases lay between the germline ends. Germline loops: CDR1 GTSNPN, CDR2 SVGIG (reference sequence). The CDR3 totals 11 residues. CDR3 DNA: TGTGCCTGGAGTGTCGGAGATACGCAGTATTTT. Protein sequence: CAWSVGDTQYF.

J is TRBJ2-5 and V is TRBV6-1; D is uncertain. V lost 5 bases and J 1 base, leaving 8 bases between the germline ends. This CDR3 is 13 amino acids long. CDR1 is MNHNS and CDR2 is SASEGT in the germline V gene. CDR3 nucleotide sequence: TGTGCCAGCAGTCGAAGCCTCCAAGAGACCCAGTACTTC. Its protein product is CASSRSLQETQYF.

This clone has only one observation. The chain uses TRBV7-8 and TRBJ2-7, with 9 bases identical to TRBD1. Germline CDR1 SGHVS, CDR2 FQNEAQ. The CDR3 is made up of 17 amino acids. V gave up 1 base and J gave up 3 bases; unmatched junction bases: 10. CDR3 protein: CASSLVAGTGKDYEQYF. The CDR3, as DNA: TGTGCCAGCAGCTTAGTGGCTGGGACAGGGAAAGACTACGAGCAGTACTTC. Using reference TRBV7-8 and TRBJ2-7 for the parts outside the CDR3, the full variable domain is GAGVSQSPRYKVAKRGQDVALRCDPISGHVSLFWYQQALGQGPEFLTYFQNEAQLDKSGLPSDRFFAERPEGSVSTLKIQRTQQEDSAVYLCASSLVAGTGKDYEQYFGPGTRLTVT.

The chain carries TRBV6-6 and TRBJ2-4; tentative D call: TRBD1 (5 bases). V was clipped by 6 bases and J by 8 bases, with 11 bases between them. This CDR3 spans 12 amino acids. Germline V gene lookup returns CDR1 MNHNY and CDR2 SVGAGI (reference sequence). The CDR3 spells CASRSGKDIQYF. CDR3 DNA sequence: TGTGCCAGCAGATCAGGGAAGGACATTCAGTACTTC.

The CDR3: CASSISGAEQFF. CDR3 DNA sequence: TGTGCCAGCAGCATTAGCGGGGCTGAGCAGTTCTTC. The genes are TRBV7-3 and TRBJ2-1; 8 positions match TRBD2. Germline V gene data show CDR1 as SGHTA and CDR2 as FQGTGA. After removal of 5 bases from V and 9 bases from J, the junction contained 3 bases not matched to a gene. This CDR3 spans 12 amino acids.

The chain joins TRBV4-3 to TRBJ1-1, with a possible D match to TRBD1 (5 bases). CDR1 is LGHNA and CDR2 is YSLEER in the germline V gene. V lost 1 base and J lost 0, with 9 bases in between. CDR3 length: 15 residues. Here the CDR3 reads CASSQVGGVNTEAFF. The CDR3 coding sequence is TGCGCCAGCAGCCAAGTGGGAGGGGTGAACACTGAAGCTTTCTTT.

This sequence joins TRBV6-5 and TRBJ2-3, with D possibly TRBD2 on 6 matching bases. The germline V gene encodes CDR1 MNHEY and CDR2 SVGAGI. V lost 4 bases to trimming and J lost 2 bases, with 10 bases between them. The CDR3 has 14 residues. The CDR3 sequence: CASSWGEATDTQYF. The CDR3 DNA reads TGTGCCAGCAGTTGGGGGGAGGCCACAGATACGCAGTATTTT.